The sequence of this TCR beta chain was determined in a study of blood T cell repertoires in COVID-19. The data were produced by immunoSEQ multiplex PCR, yet TCRdb's version contains in-frame clones alone and is incomplete. The data contain about 190,000 clones, around four fifths of them singletons. Germline V CDR1 and CDR2: LNHNV, YYDKDF (reference sequence). CDR3 size: 15 residues. Trimming removed 1 base from V and 2 bases from J; junction bases left unmatched: 5. The specimen was peripheral blood. This rearrangement joins TRBV15 to TRBJ2-7, with 7 bases identical to TRBD2. The clonotype was recovered from a woman aged 40 to 50 with acute or convalescent COVID-19. Here the CDR3 DNA reads TGTGCCACCAGCAGAGGCGGGAGCGGTGCCTACGAGCAGTACTTC. Encoded protein: CATSRGGSGAYEQYF.